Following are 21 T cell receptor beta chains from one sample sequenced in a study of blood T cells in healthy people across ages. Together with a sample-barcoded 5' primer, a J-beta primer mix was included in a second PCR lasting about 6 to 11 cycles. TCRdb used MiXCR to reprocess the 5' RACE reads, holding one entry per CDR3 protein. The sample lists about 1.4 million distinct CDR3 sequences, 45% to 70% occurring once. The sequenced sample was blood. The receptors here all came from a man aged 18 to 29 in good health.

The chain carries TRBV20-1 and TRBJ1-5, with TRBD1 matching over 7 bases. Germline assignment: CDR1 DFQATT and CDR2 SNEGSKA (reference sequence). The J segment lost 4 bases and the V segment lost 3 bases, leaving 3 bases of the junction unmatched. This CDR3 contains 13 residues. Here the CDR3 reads CSASETGNQPQHF. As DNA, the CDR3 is TGCAGTGCTAGCGAGACAGGGAATCAGCCCCAGCATTTT.

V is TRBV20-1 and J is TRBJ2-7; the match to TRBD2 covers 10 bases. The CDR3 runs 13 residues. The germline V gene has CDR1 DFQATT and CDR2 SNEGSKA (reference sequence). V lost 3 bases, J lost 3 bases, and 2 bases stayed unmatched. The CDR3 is CSASPSGGYEQYF. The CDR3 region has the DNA TGCAGTGCTAGTCCTAGCGGGGGCTACGAGCAGTACTTC.

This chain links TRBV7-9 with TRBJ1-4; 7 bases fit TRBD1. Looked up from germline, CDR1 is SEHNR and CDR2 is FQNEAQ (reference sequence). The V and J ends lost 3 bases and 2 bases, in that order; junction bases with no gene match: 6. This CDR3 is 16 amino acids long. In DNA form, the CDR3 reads TGTGCCAGCAGCTTTATAAGGGGGCCTACTAATGAAAAACTGTTTTTT. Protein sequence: CASSFIRGPTNEKLFF.

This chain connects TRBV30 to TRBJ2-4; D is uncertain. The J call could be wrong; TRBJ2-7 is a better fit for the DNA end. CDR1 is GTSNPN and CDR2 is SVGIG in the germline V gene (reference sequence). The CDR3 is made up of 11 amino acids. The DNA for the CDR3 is TGTGCCTGGAGTGTACTCTACGAGCAGTACTTC. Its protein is CAWSVLYEQYF.

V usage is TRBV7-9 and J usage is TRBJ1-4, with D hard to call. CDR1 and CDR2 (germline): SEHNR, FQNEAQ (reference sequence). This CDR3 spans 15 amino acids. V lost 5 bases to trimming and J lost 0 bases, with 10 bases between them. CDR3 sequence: CASSGSVATNEKLFF. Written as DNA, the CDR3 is TGTGCCAGCAGCGGTTCGGTTGCAACTAATGAAAAACTGTTTTTT.

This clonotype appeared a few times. In nucleotides, the CDR3 is TGTGCCAGCAGTTTGACAGTTTTGGGAGAAGCTTTCTTT. This translates into CASSLTVLGEAFF. The V and J genes are TRBV12-3 or TRBV12-4 and TRBJ1-1, with D tentatively TRBD1 (5 bases). The V and J ends lost 3 bases and 8 bases respectively, with 13 bases between them. CDR3 length: 13 amino acids.

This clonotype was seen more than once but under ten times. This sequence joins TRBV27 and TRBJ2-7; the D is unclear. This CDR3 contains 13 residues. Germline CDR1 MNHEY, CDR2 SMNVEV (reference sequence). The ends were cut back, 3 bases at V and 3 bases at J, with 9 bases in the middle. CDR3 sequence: CASSLYPHYEQYF. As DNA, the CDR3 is TGTGCCAGCAGTTTGTACCCCCACTACGAGCAGTACTTC.

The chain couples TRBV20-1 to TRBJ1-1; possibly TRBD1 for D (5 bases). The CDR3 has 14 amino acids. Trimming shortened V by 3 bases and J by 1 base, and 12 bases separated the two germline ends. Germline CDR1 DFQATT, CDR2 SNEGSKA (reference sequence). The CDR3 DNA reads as TGCAGTGCTAGCCGGGGCGAGGGGAACACTGAAGCTTTCTTT. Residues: CSASRGEGNTEAFF.

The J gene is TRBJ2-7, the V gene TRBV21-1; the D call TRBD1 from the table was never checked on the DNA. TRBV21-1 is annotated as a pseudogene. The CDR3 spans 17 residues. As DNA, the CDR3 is TGTGCCAGCAGCAAAGTAAAGAAACAGGAGCGAACCTACGAGCAGTACTTC. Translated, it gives CASSKVKKQERTYEQYF.

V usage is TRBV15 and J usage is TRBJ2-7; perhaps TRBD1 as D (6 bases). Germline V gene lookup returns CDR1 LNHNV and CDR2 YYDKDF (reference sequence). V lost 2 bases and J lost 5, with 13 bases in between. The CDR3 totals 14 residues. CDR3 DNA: TGTGCCACCAGCAGATCTGACAGGATGGACGAGCAGTACTTC. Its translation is CATSRSDRMDEQYF.

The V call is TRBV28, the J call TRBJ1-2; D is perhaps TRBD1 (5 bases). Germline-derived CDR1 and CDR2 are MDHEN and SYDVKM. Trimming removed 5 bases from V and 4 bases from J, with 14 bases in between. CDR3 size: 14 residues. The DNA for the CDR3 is TGTGCCAGCAGTCCCCCTGACAGTTCCTATGGCTACACCTTC. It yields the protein CASSPPDSSYGYTF.

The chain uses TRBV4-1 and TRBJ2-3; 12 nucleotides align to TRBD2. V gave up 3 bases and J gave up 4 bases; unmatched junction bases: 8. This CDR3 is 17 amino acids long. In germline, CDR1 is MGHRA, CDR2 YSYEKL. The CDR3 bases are TGCGCCAGCAGCCACCCCCGGGCTAGCGGGGGGGCAGATACGCAGTATTTT. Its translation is CASSHPRASGGADTQYF.

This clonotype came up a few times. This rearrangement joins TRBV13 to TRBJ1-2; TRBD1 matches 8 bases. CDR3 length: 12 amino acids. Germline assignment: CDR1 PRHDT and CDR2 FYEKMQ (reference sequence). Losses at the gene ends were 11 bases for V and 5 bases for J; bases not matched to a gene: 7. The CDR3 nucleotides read TGTGCCGGAACAGGGGGGTTATATGGCTACACCTTC. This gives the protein CAGTGGLYGYTF.

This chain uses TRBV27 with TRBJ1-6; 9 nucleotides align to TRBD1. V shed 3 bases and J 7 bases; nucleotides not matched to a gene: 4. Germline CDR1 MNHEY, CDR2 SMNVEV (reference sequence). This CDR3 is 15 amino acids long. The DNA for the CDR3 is TGTGCCAGCAGTTTCGCGGGACAGGGAAATTCACCCCTCCACTTT. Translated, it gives CASSFAGQGNSPLHF.

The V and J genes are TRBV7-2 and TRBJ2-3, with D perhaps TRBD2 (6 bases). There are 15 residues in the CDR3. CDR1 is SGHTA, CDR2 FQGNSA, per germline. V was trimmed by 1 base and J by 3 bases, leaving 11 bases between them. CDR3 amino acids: CASSLGGTLTDTQYF. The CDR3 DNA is TGTGCCAGCAGCTTAGGCGGGACGTTAACAGATACGCAGTATTTT.

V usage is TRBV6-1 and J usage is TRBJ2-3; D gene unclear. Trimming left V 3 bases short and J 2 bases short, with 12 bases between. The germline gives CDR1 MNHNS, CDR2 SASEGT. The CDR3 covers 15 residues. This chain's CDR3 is CASSEFVRNTDTQYF. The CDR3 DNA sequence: TGTGCCAGCAGTGAGTTTGTCAGAAACACAGATACGCAGTATTTT.

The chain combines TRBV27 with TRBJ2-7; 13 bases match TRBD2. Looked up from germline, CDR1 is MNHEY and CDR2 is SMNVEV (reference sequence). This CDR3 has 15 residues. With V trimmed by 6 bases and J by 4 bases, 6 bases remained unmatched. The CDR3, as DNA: TGTGCCAGCAGAACCGGACTAGCGGGAGTATACGAGCAGTACTTC. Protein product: CASRTGLAGVYEQYF.

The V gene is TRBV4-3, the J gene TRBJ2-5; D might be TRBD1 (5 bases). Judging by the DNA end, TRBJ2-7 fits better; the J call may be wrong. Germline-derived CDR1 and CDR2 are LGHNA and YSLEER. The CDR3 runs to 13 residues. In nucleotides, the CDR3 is TGCGCCAGCAGCCAAGACACAGGCGGCGAGCAGTACTTC. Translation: CASSQDTGGEQYF.

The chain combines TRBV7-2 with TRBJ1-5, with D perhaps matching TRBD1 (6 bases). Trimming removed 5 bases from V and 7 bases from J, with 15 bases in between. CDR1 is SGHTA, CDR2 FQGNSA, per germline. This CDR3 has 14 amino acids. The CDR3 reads CASSRNRAGQPQHF. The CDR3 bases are TGTGCCAGCAGCCGTAACAGGGCCGGGCAGCCCCAGCATTTT.

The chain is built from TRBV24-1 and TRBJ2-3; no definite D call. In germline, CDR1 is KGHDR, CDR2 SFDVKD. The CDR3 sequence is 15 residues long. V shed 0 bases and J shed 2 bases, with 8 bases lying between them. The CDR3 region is CATSDLRSATDTQYF. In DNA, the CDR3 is TGTGCCACCAGTGATTTGCGTTCTGCCACAGATACGCAGTATTTT.

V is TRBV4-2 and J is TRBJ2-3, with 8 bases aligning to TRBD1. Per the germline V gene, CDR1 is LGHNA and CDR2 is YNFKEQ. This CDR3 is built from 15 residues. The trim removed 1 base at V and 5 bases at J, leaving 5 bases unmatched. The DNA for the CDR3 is TGTGCCAGCAGCCAAGGGACAGGGTATGAAGATACGCAGTATTTT. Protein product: CASSQGTGYEDTQYF.